These 16 T cell receptor beta chains were sequenced from one sample in a study of human T cells and chemical hapten exposure. TCRdb itself ran the RACE reads through MiXCR, one entry per CDR3 protein. The table records around 120,000 distinct CDR3 sequences, around 15% of them present only once. Documented time point: patch test 1, 2 weeks after DPC sensitization. The sample's treatment: therapeutic diphenylcyclopropenone sensitization with weekly scalp DPC. Sequencing was performed on whole blood, taken in connection with sensitization to the hapten diphenylcyclopropenone (DPC). Every receptor here comes from a young man with alopecia areata. Some clones in this sample may be carry-over from other donors' samples.

This chain uses TRBV11-3 with TRBJ1-1; TRBD1 agrees at 10 bases. Germline trimming cut 4 bases from V and 5 bases from J; bases unmatched to any gene: 4. This CDR3 has 14 residues. Germline values: CDR1 SGHNT, CDR2 YENEEA. The CDR3 coding sequence is TGTGCCAGCAGCTCGGGACAGGGGAGTACTGAAGCTTTCTTT. The encoded protein is CASSSGQGSTEAFF.

The rearrangement links TRBV12-3 or TRBV12-4 to TRBJ1-4; tentative D call: TRBD1 (5 bases). This CDR3 has 15 residues. V was shortened by 5 bases and J by 8 bases, with 18 bases between the two germline ends. The CDR3 loop reads CASSLDGAGREKLFF. The CDR3 nucleotides are TGTGCCAGCAGTCTTGATGGGGCGGGGAGAGAAAAACTGTTTTTT.

V gene TRBV7-2 combines with J gene TRBJ2-5; D remains unclear. Germline CDR1 is SGHTA and CDR2 is FQGNSA. The CDR3 loop spans 13 amino acids. Trimming cost V 3 bases and J 3 bases, with 8 bases left between them. The CDR3 DNA follows: TGTGCCAGCAGCTTTATCAGCGAAGAGACCCAGTACTTC. It is translated as CASSFISEETQYF.

The V call is TRBV5-1, the J call TRBJ1-6; TRBD1 agrees at 7 bases. Germline CDR1 reads SGHRS; CDR2 reads YFSETQ. The V gene end was trimmed by 0 bases and the J gene end by 7 bases; junction bases not matched to a gene: 4. The length of the CDR3 is 15 residues. CDR3: CASSLEGARNSPLHF. CDR3 DNA sequence: TGCGCCAGCAGCTTGGAGGGGGCGCGCAATTCACCCCTCCACTTT.

CDR3 sequence (DNA): TGCGCCAGCAGCCAGAGGTCCGGGACGTTCTACGAGCAGTACTTC. Amino acid sequence: CASSQRSGTFYEQYF. The chain recombines TRBV4-3 with TRBJ2-7, with D perhaps being TRBD1 or TRBD2 (5 bases each). Germline-derived CDR1 and CDR2 are LGHNA and YSLEER. The CDR3 totals 15 residues. Trimming removed 3 bases at V and 3 bases at J, with 15 bases between.

In its sample, this clonotype was seen once. The chain is built from TRBV11-3 and TRBJ2-3; TRBD2 agrees at 11 bases. The CDR3 is 15 amino acids. Trimming took 5 bases from V and 3 from J; bases not matched to a gene: 4. The germline CDR1 and CDR2 sequences are SGHNT and YENEEA. The CDR3 reads CASSKGLAVTDTQYF. For the CDR3, the DNA is TGTGCCAGCAGCAAGGGACTAGCGGTAACAGATACGCAGTATTTT.

The DNA for the CDR3 is TGCAGCGTTGAAAGAATCTCTGGCGAATACTACACAGATACGCAGTATTTT. This encodes CSVERISGEYYTDTQYF. The rearrangement links TRBV29-1 to TRBJ2-3, with no clear D. V lost 2 bases, J lost 2 bases, and 20 bases lay in between. CDR3 length equals 17 residues. CDR1 and CDR2 from the germline V gene are SQVTM and ANQGSEA.

This CDR3 reads CASSLPGQHYEQYF. The CDR3 DNA sequence: TGTGCCAGCAGCCTACCCGGACAGCACTACGAGCAGTACTTC. The chain is built from TRBV6-2 or TRBV6-3 and TRBJ2-7, with D possibly matching TRBD1 (6 bases). The CDR3 loop spans 14 amino acids. Trimming left V 6 bases short and J 3 bases short, with 15 bases between. The germline V gene encodes CDR1 MNHEY and CDR2 SVGEGT.

This clonotype has at least ten counts. V usage is TRBV21-1 and J usage is TRBJ1-6; TRBD1 is the table's D call and was not checked against the DNA. TRBV21-1 is termed a pseudogene. The CDR3 totals 16 residues. The CDR3 loop is CASTSDSGLDNSPLHF. The CDR3 DNA reads TGTGCCAGCACCTCCGACAGCGGCTTAGATAATTCACCCCTCCACTTT.

This clonotype has ten or more counts. The genes are TRBV9 and TRBJ1-5; D is unclear. The germline V and J ends were trimmed by 2 bases and 3 bases, with 15 bases remaining between them. This CDR3 contains 16 residues. Germline V gives CDR1 SGDLS, CDR2 YYNGEE. The CDR3 sequence: CASSVGSPRANQPQHF. Written as DNA, the CDR3 is TGTGCCAGCAGCGTCGGATCTCCTAGGGCCAATCAGCCCCAGCATTTT.

This clonotype was observed a handful of times. This rearrangement joins TRBV5-5 to TRBJ1-5, with 12 bases identical to TRBD1. Germline lookup yields CDR1 SGHKS and CDR2 YYEKEE (reference sequence). V lost 4 bases, J lost 6 bases, and 5 bases stayed unmatched. The CDR3 spans 15 residues. The CDR3 protein is CASSRGQGAFQPQHF. DNA of the CDR3: TGTGCCAGCAGCAGGGGACAGGGGGCTTTTCAGCCCCAGCATTTT.

This sequence joins TRBV12-3 or TRBV12-4 and TRBJ2-5; maybe TRBD2 (6 bases). V was shortened by 4 bases and J by 3 bases, with 9 bases between the two germline ends. The CDR3 consists of 13 residues. The CDR3 sequence: CASSWGVEETQYF. The CDR3 nucleotides are TGTGCCAGCAGTTGGGGGGTAGAAGAGACCCAGTACTTC.

The gene calls are TRBV12-3 or TRBV12-4 and TRBJ2-7; 9 nucleotides match TRBD1. After removal of 3 bases from V and 3 bases from J, the junction contained 3 bases not matched to a gene. The CDR3 consists of 14 residues. CDR3 sequence (DNA): TGTGCCAGCAGTTTCGCGGGACAGGGCTACGAGCAGTACTTC. As protein: CASSFAGQGYEQYF.

This clonotype appeared a few times. The gene calls are TRBV4-1 and TRBJ1-2; weak D call: TRBD1 (6 bases). The V end was cut by 4 bases, the J end by 0 bases, with 21 bases between. The CDR3 loop spans 18 amino acids. Germline assignment: CDR1 MGHRA and CDR2 YSYEKL. The CDR3 DNA reads TGCGCCAGCAGCCTTCTACCGACAGGAACCCCTTCTAACTATGGCTACACCTTC. Translating it yields CASSLLPTGTPSNYGYTF.

This clonotype was seen more than once but under ten times. The genes are TRBV27 and TRBJ1-5, with 9 bases matching TRBD1. With 5 bases clipped from V and 1 base from J, the junction kept 6 bases outside the gene matches. Germline V lookup: CDR1 MNHEY, CDR2 SMNVEV (reference sequence). The CDR3 loop spans 16 amino acids. The CDR3 coding sequence is TGTGCCAGCAGTCCCCAGGACAGGGGAAGCAATCAGCCCCAGCATTTT. Translation: CASSPQDRGSNQPQHF.

V usage is TRBV5-1 and J usage is TRBJ2-6; tentatively, D is TRBD2 (5 bases). Germline CDR1 reads SGHRS; CDR2 reads YFSETQ. CDR3 length equals 18 residues. Between the trimmed V and J ends, which lost 7 bases and 1 base, there was a span of 21 bases. In nucleotides, the CDR3 is TGCGCCAGCGGACTTTACGTAAACCCGATTTCTGGGGCCAACGTCCTGACTTTC. Amino acid sequence: CASGLYVNPISGANVLTF.